This record looks at one T cell receptor beta chain sequence and its context. As yet, its antigen is unknown. Researchers ran the PCR with 60 Vbeta and 13 Jbeta primers. TCRdb keeps only in-frame clones here, not all; method: immunoSEQ multiplex PCR. The sample includes 40,000 to 45,000 clones, 50% to 75% of them seen just once. The CDR3 runs 19 residues. Germline CDR1 and CDR2: MNHEY and SMNVEV (reference sequence). V was pared by 6 bases and J by 4 bases, with 28 bases between. The record originates from a study of cytomegalovirus exposure and HLA in healthy donors. Points from the study as a whole: Reports credit the classifier with highly specific, highly sensitive diagnosis of cytomegalovirus status. Sequencing artifact likely explains a cluster of highly shared sequence variants. It was in a later analysis that TCR association rates were seen to vary by HLA locus, highest for DRB1 and lowest for HLA-C.

This sequence originates from a human donor in good health. The material sequenced was PBMCs. The gene calls are TRBV27 and TRBJ1-5, with TRBD1 as a possible D gene (6 bases). This CDR3 reads CASSRYSTGTSLTNQPQHF. The CDR3 nucleotides are TGTGCCAGCAGCCGCTATAGCACAGGGACCTCGCTGACTAATCAGCCCCAGCATTTT.